These 6 T cell receptor beta chains originate from one sample sequenced in a study of T cell changes during pregnancy in multiple sclerosis. Clones were read by immunoSEQ multiplex PCR, and TCRdb kept only the in-frame ones, dropping some. The table shows over 90,000 clones, with just over 90% occurring only once. The source material was peripheral blood, sampled in the second trimester of pregnancy. These receptor sequences come from a female donor in good health, enrolled as a control in a pregnancy study.

V usage is TRBV7-9 and J usage is TRBJ1-5, with a tentative D call TRBD1 (5 bases). CDR1 and CDR2 (germline): SEHNR, FQNEAQ (reference sequence). The CDR3 runs 13 residues. V lost 5 bases and J 5 bases, leaving 10 bases between the germline ends. CDR3 bases: TGTGCCAGCAGCCCGACGGGGGATCAGCCCCAGCATTTT. This codes for CASSPTGDQPQHF.

The rearrangement uses TRBV2 and TRBJ2-3; D is unresolved. The CDR3 loop spans 15 amino acids. Trimming took off 7 bases at V and 1 base at J, with 15 bases between the two ends. Germline values: CDR1 SNHLY, CDR2 FYNNEI. CDR3 residues: CASTGRRSGTDTQYF. CDR3 in DNA: TGTGCCAGCACCGGCCGCAGGTCGGGCACAGATACGCAGTATTTT.

CDR3 sequence reads: CASSSGGRPTNYGYTF. The CDR3 DNA reads as TGCGCCAGCAGCTCGGGGGGCAGGCCGACTAACTATGGCTACACCTTC. The chain links TRBV5-1 to TRBJ1-2; TRBD1 is a possible D gene (6 bases). The germline V and J ends were trimmed by 3 bases and 0 bases, with 15 bases remaining between them. Germline CDR1 is SGHRS and CDR2 is YFSETQ. The CDR3 runs 16 residues.

This chain joins TRBV28 and TRBJ1-1; 8 nucleotides match TRBD1. The CDR3 is 15 amino acids. V lost 5 bases to trimming and J lost 5 bases; unmatched junction nucleotides: 10. The germline CDR1 and CDR2 sequences are MDHEN and SYDVKM. CDR3 bases: TGTGCCAGCAGTCCCCGGACAGGGCGAAAGACTGAAGCTTTCTTT. Translation gives CASSPRTGRKTEAFF.

The V call is TRBV12-5, the J call TRBJ1-2; perhaps TRBD1 as D (6 bases). Trimming cost V 5 bases and J 4 bases, with 14 bases left between them. The CDR3 covers 14 residues. CDR1 and CDR2 (germline): LGHNT, FRNRAP. DNA for the CDR3: TGTGCTAGTGGTCTATGGACAGCTACCTATGGCTACACCTTC. Translation gives CASGLWTATYGYTF.

This clone showed up just once. The chain links TRBV5-1 to TRBJ2-2; D possibly corresponds to TRBD2 (6 bases). The ends were cut back, 7 bases at V and 2 bases at J, with 15 bases in the middle. The CDR3 length is 15 residues. Germline lookup yields CDR1 SGHRS and CDR2 YFSETQ. CDR3 bases: TGCGCCAGCGTGGCGGGGATAACCAACACCGGGGAGCTGTTTTTT. Protein sequence: CASVAGITNTGELFF.